This entry concerns a single T cell receptor (beta chain). This sample was included in a study of long-term antiretroviral therapy in people with HIV. Runs used v3.0 of the immunoSEQ assay and were done at survey level. The table came from immunoSEQ multiplex PCR; TCRdb's copy has only in-frame clones and leaves some out. The data hold some 20,000 clones, with almost 95% observed a single time. V was trimmed by 1 base and J by 0 bases, leaving 10 bases between them. The CDR3 has 15 amino acids. Germline values: CDR1 LGHNT, CDR2 FRNRAP. The receptor comes from a woman in her fifties or sixties with HIV. V usage is TRBV12-5 and J usage is TRBJ2-7; D possibly uses TRBD1 or TRBD2 (5 bases each). The sample consisted of unsorted PBMCs, taken 4.4 years after starting antiretroviral therapy. The CDR3 loop reads CASGLGGPSSYEQYF. CDR3 nucleotide sequence: TGTGCTAGTGGTTTGGGGGGACCCAGCTCCTACGAGCAGTACTTC.